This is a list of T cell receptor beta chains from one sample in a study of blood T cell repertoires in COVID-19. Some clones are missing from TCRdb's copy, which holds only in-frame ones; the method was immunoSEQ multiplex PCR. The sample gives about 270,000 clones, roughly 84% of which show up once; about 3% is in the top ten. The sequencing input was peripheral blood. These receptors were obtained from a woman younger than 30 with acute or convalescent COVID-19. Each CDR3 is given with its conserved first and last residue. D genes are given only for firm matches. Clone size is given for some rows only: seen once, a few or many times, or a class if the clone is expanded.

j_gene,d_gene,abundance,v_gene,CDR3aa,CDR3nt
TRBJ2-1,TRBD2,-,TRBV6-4,CASRTSGIDEQFF,TGTGCCAGCAGGACTAGCGGGATAGATGAGCAGTTCTTC
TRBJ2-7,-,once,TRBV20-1,CSASQGGNSEQYF,TGCAGTGCTAGTCAGGGGGGAAACTCCGAGCAGTACTTC
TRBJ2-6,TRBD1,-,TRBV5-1,CASSFGQAYSGANVLTF,TGCGCCAGCAGCTTTGGACAGGCGTACTCTGGGGCCAACGTCCTGACTTTC
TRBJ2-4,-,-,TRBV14,CASSQDLSGEPKNPDIQYF,TGTGCCAGCAGCCAAGATTTGAGTGGGGAGCCTAAAAACCCGGACATTCAGTACTTC
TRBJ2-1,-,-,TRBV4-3,CASSRRAESSYNEQFF,TGCGCCAGCAGCCGGAGAGCGGAAAGCTCCTACAATGAGCAGTTCTTC
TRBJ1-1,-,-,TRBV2,CASKSQSNTEAFF,TGTGCCAGCAAGTCACAGAGTAACACTGAAGCTTTCTTT
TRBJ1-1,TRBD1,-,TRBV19,CASSTQGMNTEAFF,TGTGCCAGTAGTACACAGGGGATGAACACTGAAGCTTTCTTT
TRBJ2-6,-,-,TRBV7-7,CASSLGHSGANVLTF,TGTGCTAGCAGCCTCGGACACTCTGGGGCCAACGTCCTGACTTTC
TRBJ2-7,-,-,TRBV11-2,CASSLHPGGNEQYF,TGTGCCAGCAGCCTACACCCAGGGGGGAACGAGCAGTACTTC
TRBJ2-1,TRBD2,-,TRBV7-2,CASSLEPAGGGDEQFF,TGTGCCAGCAGCTTAGAGCCCGCGGGAGGGGGTGATGAGCAGTTCTTC
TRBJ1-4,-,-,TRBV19,CASSIPNSRSGEKLFF,TGTGCCAGTAGTATACCCAACAGCCGGTCGGGAGAAAAACTGTTTTTT
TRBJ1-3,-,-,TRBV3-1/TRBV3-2,CASSPHGELNTIYF,TGTGCCAGCAGCCCTCACGGGGAGCTAAACACCATATATTTT
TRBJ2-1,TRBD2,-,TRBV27,CASSLLGLAGGFEQFF,TGTGCCAGCAGTTTACTAGGACTAGCGGGAGGGTTCGAGCAGTTCTTC
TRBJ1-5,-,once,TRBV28,CASSPRGGEVRNQPQHF,TGTGCCAGCAGTCCCCGGGGGGGGGAGGTACGCAATCAGCCCCAGCATTTT
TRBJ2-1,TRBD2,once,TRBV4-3,CASSQVRSSWLADNEQFF,TGCGCCAGCAGCCAAGTCCGTAGTTCGTGGCTAGCGGACAATGAGCAGTTCTTC
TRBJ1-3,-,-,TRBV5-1,CASSLALGAGNTIYF,TGCGCCAGCAGCTTGGCCTTGGGGGCCGGAAACACCATATATTTT
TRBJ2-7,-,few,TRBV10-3,CAIWAGAYEQYF,TGTGCCATCTGGGCAGGGGCCTACGAGCAGTACTTC
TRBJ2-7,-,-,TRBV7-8,CASSLGTISPIYEQYF,TGTGCCAGCAGCTTAGGGACAATTAGCCCCATCTACGAGCAGTACTTC
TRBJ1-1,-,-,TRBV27,CASSSQLRELNTEAFF,TGTGCCAGCAGTTCCCAACTCAGGGAACTGAACACTGAAGCTTTCTTT
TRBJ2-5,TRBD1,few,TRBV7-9,CASIQGKLPQETQYF,TGTGCCAGCATACAGGGGAAGTTACCCCAAGAGACCCAGTACTTC
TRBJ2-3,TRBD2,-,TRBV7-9,CASSLLAGVTDTQYF,TGTGCCAGCAGCCTACTAGCGGGCGTCACAGATACGCAGTATTTT
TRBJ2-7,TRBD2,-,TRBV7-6,CASKGSGGSYEQYF,TGTGCCAGCAAGGGTAGCGGGGGAAGCTACGAGCAGTACTTC